The rows below give T cell receptor beta chains drawn from one sample of a study of T cell responses to AZD1222 COVID-19 vaccine. Profiling relied on immunoSEQ multiplex PCR, and the TCRdb table lists in-frame clones only, not all of them. The sample records 75,000 to 90,000 clones, less than 95% being singletons. Specimen: peripheral blood, collected 28 days after the second AZD1222 dose. The receptors shown here come from an adult who received the AZD1222 COVID-19 vaccine. Both conserved end residues are part of each CDR3. A D gene is named only where the DNA matches it firmly. Size is stated for part of the rows, as once, few or many counts, or as a class when the clone is expanded.

-	TRBD1	TRBV28	TRBJ2-5	TGTGCCAGCAGGAAGGGACAGCAAGAGACCCAGTACTTC	CASRKGQQETQYF
-	-	TRBV6-5	TRBJ1-1	TGTGCCAGCAGGCGGGAGCAAGCTTTCTTT	CASRREQAFF
-	TRBD2	TRBV4-1	TRBJ2-5	TGCGCCAGCAGAAGGAGGGTAGCGGGAGCACAAGAGACCCAGTACTTC	CASRRRVAGAQETQYF
-	-	TRBV28	TRBJ2-5	TGTGCCAGCAGTTTCATCTCTCCCGGTGGGGAGACCCAGTACTTC	CASSFISPGGETQYF
-	TRBD1	TRBV28	TRBJ2-3	TGTGCCAGCAGTTTTTACAGGGGACGCACAGATACGCAGTATTTT	CASSFYRGRTDTQYF
-	-	TRBV27	TRBJ1-1	TGTGCCAGCAGTTCTACAGGGACAGCTTTCTTT	CASSSTGTAFF
-	-	TRBV12-5	TRBJ2-7	TGTGCTAGTTCTGGGGGAGGCCTCAGCTCCTACGAGCAGTACTTC	CASSGGGLSSYEQYF
-	-	TRBV29-1	TRBJ1-2	TGCAGCGTTGCCGGGGGGCGCAATGATGGCTACACCTTC	CSVAGGRNDGYTF
-	-	TRBV24-1	TRBJ2-7	TGTGCCACCAGTGATCCTCGATTAGGTGACTACGAGCAGTACTTC	CATSDPRLGDYEQYF
-	-	TRBV6-4	TRBJ1-5	TGTGCCAGCAGTGCGGACTGGGGCAATCAGCCCCAGCATTTT	CASSADWGNQPQHF
-	-	TRBV19	TRBJ1-3	TGTGCCACCAGGGATCCTGGAAACACCATATATTTT	CATRDPGNTIYF
-	-	TRBV5-6	TRBJ1-2	TGTGCCAGCAGCTTGGATCTCGCGGGCTACACCTTC	CASSLDLAGYTF
-	TRBD1	TRBV29-1	TRBJ2-3	TGCAGCGTTGGGACAGGTATTCGAGATACGCAGTATTTT	CSVGTGIRDTQYF
once	TRBD2	TRBV11-2	TRBJ2-7	TGTGCCAGCAGCTTAGAGACTAGCGGGAGCTACGAGCAGTACTTC	CASSLETSGSYEQYF
-	-	TRBV11-2	TRBJ2-5	TGTGCCAGCAGCTTAATTCTCGGGGGGACCCAGTACTTC	CASSLILGGTQYF
-	-	TRBV7-2	TRBJ2-3	TGTGCCAGCAGCCCAGAGGGAACAGATACGCAGTATTTT	CASSPEGTDTQYF
-	TRBD2	TRBV9	TRBJ2-3	TGTGCCAGCAACCTAGCGGGGCTCACAGATACGCAGTATTTT	CASNLAGLTDTQYF
-	TRBD2	TRBV6-5	TRBJ2-1	TGTGCCAGCATCGAGAGAGTAGCGGGAGCCGGTGAGCAGTTCTTC	CASIERVAGAGEQFF
-	-	TRBV5-1	TRBJ2-2	TGCGCCAGCAGCTTGGCAGGGGCGGGCACCGGGGAGCTGTTTTTT	CASSLAGAGTGELFF
-	-	TRBV3-1/TRBV3-2	TRBJ1-1	TGTGCCAGCAGCCAAGAAGGAGAAGGGGCGAACACTGAAGCTTTCTTT	CASSQEGEGANTEAFF
-	-	TRBV19	TRBJ1-4	TGTGCCAGTAGTATCGGGGAACCAGCAACTAATGAAAAACTGTTTTTT	CASSIGEPATNEKLFF
-	TRBD2	TRBV5-4	TRBJ2-1	TGTGCCAGCAGCTTGGCCGGGACTAGCGGGAGAAATGAGCAGTTCTTC	CASSLAGTSGRNEQFF
-	TRBD2	TRBV14	TRBJ2-3	TGTGCCAGCGGCGGGAGGGCCGGAGATACGCAGTATTTT	CASGGRAGDTQYF
-	-	TRBV4-3	TRBJ2-1	TGCGCCAGCAGCCCTGCGGAGGGGCCTGAGCAGTTCTTC	CASSPAEGPEQFF
-	TRBD1	TRBV7-2	TRBJ2-3	TGTGCCAGCAGCTTAGCCGGGACAGGGGCGGATACGCAGTATTTT	CASSLAGTGADTQYF
-	-	TRBV19	TRBJ2-7	TGTGCCAGTAGTGCTAGCGAGAAATACGAGCAGTACTTC	CASSASEKYEQYF
-	-	TRBV7-3	TRBJ2-2	TGTGCCAGCAGCTTAGACGGACGGGGGAACACCGGGGAGCTGTTTTTT	CASSLDGRGNTGELFF
-	-	TRBV7-7	TRBJ2-2	TGTGCCAGCAGCCCCCGCCGGGACCCACCTCCCGGGGAGCTGTTTTTT	CASSPRRDPPPGELFF
-	TRBD2	TRBV29-1	TRBJ2-7	TGCAGCGTTGTTAGCGGGAGGGGGTACGAGCAGTACTTC	CSVVSGRGYEQYF
-	-	TRBV24-1	TRBJ1-1	TGTGCCACCAGTGACTATGGACGGAGTGAAGCTTTCTTT	CATSDYGRSEAFF
-	TRBD2	TRBV4-1	TRBJ2-1	TGCGCCAGCAGCCATCTACTAGCGGGAGGGCCCAATGAGCAGTTCTTC	CASSHLLAGGPNEQFF
-	-	TRBV19	TRBJ1-1	TGTGCCAGTAGTGCCAGGGGTGCGCGGGGGAACACTGAAGCTTTCTTT	CASSARGARGNTEAFF
-	TRBD1	TRBV24-1	TRBJ2-7	TGTGCCACCAGTGAACCGGGACAGGGAGGATACGAGCAGTACTTC	CATSEPGQGGYEQYF
-	-	TRBV7-3	TRBJ2-1	TGTGCCAGCAGCTTAAACACATCCCCACCTGATGAGCAGTTCTTC	CASSLNTSPPDEQFF
-	-	TRBV7-2	TRBJ2-2	TGTGCCAGCAGAAGATTACAGGGATTCACCGGGGAGCTGTTTTTT	CASRRLQGFTGELFF
-	TRBD2	TRBV11-2	TRBJ2-2	TGTGCCAGCAGCGGTAGCGGGTTGGCTAGCACCGGGGAGCTGTTTTTT	CASSGSGLASTGELFF
once	-	TRBV5-4	TRBJ2-2	TGTGCCAGCAGCTTGGATTCTAAGGGAGGCGGGGAGCTGTTTTTT	CASSLDSKGGGELFF
-	TRBD2	TRBV19	TRBJ2-3	TGTGCCAGTAACCATAAGGCGGGGGGTACAGATACGCAGTATTTT	CASNHKAGGTDTQYF
-	TRBD1	TRBV19	TRBJ1-1	TGTGCCAGTAGGGACAGGGTCTCGAACACTGAAGCTTTCTTT	CASRDRVSNTEAFF
-	-	TRBV28	TRBJ1-5	TGTGCCAGCAGTGGCAGGAATAGCAATCAGCCCCAGCATTTT	CASSGRNSNQPQHF